These 3 T cell receptor beta chains were all obtained from the same sample, sequenced in a study of shared clonotypes between healthy human individuals. As defined, naive CD8 cells were CD45RO-negative and positively selected for CCR7, with terminally differentiated effector memory CD45RA+ cells excluded. Data came from immunoSEQ multiplex PCR; TCRdb stores just in-frame clones and leaves some out. The data show 2 million to 2.5 million clones, with roughly 94% seen just once and roughly 1% held by the top ten. The sequenced sample consisted of naive CD8+ T cells sorted from blood. The receptors here all came from a man between 18 and 35 years old in good health.

The V and J genes are TRBV21-1 and TRBJ1-6. TRBV21-1 counts as a pseudogene. The CDR3 runs to 15 residues. The CDR3: CASSPRQGEGSPLHF. CDR3 bases: TGTGCCAGCAGCCCCCGGCAGGGAGAAGGATCACCCCTCCACTTT.

As to this clone: This CDR3 is also generated by other DNA sequences in the sample. The gene calls are TRBV27 and TRBJ2-1; 11 nucleotides match TRBD1. The CDR3 loop spans 15 amino acids. Losses at the gene ends were 5 bases for V and 7 bases for J; bases not matched to a gene: 7. Germline assignment: CDR1 MNHEY and CDR2 SMNVEV (reference sequence). The CDR3 is CASSPGTGGLNEQFF. The CDR3 DNA is TGTGCCAGCAGTCCCGGGACAGGGGGTTTGAATGAGCAGTTCTTC.

The V and J genes are TRBV2 and TRBJ1-1; D is perhaps TRBD1 (5 bases). CDR3 length equals 15 residues. The germline gives CDR1 SNHLY, CDR2 FYNNEI. V lost 4 bases to trimming and J lost 1 base, with 13 bases between them. The chain's CDR3 is CASSASGQSNTEAFF. CDR3 DNA sequence: TGTGCCAGCAGTGCTTCGGGGCAGTCGAACACTGAAGCTTTCTTT.